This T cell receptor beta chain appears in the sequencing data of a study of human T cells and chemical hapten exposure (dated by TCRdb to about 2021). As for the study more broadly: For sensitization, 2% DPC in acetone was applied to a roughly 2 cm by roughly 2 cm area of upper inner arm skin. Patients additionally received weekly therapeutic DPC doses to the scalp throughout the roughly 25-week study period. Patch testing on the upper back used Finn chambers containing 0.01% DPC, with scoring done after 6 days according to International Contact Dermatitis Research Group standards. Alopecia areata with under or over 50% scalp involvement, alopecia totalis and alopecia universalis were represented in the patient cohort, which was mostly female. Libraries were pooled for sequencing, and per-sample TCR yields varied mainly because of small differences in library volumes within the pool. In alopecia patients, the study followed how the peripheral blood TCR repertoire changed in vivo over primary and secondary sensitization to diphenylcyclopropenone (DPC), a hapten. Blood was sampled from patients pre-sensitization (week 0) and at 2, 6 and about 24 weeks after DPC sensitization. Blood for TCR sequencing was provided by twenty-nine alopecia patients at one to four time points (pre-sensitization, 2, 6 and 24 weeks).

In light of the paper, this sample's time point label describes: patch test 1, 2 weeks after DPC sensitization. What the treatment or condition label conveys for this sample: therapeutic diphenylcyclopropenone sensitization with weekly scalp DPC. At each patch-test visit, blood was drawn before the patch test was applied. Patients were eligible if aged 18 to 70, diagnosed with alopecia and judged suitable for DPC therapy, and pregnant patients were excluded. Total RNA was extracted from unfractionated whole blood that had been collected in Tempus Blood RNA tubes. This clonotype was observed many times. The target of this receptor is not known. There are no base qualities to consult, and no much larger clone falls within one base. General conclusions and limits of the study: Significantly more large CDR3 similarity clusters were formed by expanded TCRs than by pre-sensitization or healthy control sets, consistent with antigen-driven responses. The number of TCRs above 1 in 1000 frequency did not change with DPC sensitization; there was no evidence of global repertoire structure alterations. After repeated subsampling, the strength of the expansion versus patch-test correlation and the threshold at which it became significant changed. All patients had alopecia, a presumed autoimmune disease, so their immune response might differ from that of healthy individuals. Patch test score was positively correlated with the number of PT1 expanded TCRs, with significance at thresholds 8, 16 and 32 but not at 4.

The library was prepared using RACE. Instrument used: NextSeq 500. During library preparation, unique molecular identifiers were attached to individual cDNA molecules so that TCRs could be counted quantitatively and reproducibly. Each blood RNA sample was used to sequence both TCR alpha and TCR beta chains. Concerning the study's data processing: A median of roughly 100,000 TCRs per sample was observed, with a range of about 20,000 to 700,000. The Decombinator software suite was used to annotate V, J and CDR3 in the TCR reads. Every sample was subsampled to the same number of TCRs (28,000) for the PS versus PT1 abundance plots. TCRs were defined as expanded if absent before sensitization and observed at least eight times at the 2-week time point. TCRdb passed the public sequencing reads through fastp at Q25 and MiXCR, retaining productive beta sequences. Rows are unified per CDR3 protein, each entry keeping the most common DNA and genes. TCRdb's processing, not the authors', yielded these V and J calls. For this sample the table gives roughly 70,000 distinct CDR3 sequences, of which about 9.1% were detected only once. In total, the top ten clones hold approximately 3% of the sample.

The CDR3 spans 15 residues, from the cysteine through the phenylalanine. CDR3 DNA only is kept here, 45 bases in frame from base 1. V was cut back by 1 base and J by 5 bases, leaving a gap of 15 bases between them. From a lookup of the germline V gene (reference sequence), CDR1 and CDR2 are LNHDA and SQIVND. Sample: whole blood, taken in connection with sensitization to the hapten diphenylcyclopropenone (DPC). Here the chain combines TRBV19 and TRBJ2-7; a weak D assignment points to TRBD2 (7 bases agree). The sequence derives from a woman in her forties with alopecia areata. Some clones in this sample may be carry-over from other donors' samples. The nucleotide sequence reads TGTGCCAGTAGTATAGGAGGGGGGGCCGCCAACGAGCAGTACTTC. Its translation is CASSIGGGAANEQYF. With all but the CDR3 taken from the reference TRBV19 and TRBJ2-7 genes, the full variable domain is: DGGITQSPKYLFRKEGQNVTLSCEQNLNHDAMYWYRQDPGQGLRLIYYSQIVNDFQKGDIAEGYSVSREKKESFPLTVTSAQKNPTAFYLCASSIGGGAANEQYFGPGTRLTVT.